This TCR beta chain emerged from a study of cytomegalovirus exposure and HLA in healthy donors. Primers included in the PCR were 60 Vbeta and 13 Jbeta primers. Assay: immunoSEQ multiplex PCR; the TCRdb copy retains only in-frame clones and omits some. This sample has roughly 180,000 clones, with around 80% found just once. The V gene's germline CDR1 is WNHNN and CDR2 SYGVQD (reference sequence). Unmatched junction bases numbered 7, after V lost 3 bases and J lost 2 bases. The CDR3 length is 16 residues. The chain links TRBV10-1 to TRBJ2-1, with TRBD1 matching over 7 bases. Sequencing was done on a sample of PBMCs. The sequence was obtained from a woman aged 50 to 60 in good health and CMV-seropositive. Written as DNA, the CDR3 is TGCGCCAGCAGTGATTACCAGGGGGACCCCTACAATGAGCAGTTCTTC. Translated: CASSDYQGDPYNEQFF.